This T cell receptor (beta chain) originates from a study of blood T cell repertoires in COVID-19. Study-wide context: Acute and convalescent COVID-19 specimens originated in the United States, Italy and Spain. Sources were T cells, B-cell-depleted T cells, or PBMCs; the material itself was cDNA or gDNA.

The germline gives CDR1 MDHEN, CDR2 SYDVKM. V dropped 2 bases and J dropped 1; count of bases not matched to a gene: 5. The CDR3 spans 16 residues. Authors' data handling: Amplification from reference gene primers served as the basis for estimated nucleated cell counts. Some clones are missing from TCRdb's copy, which holds only in-frame ones; the method was immunoSEQ multiplex PCR. The DNA was the basis for D and trimming; V, J and clone size are from that table. This table has around 210,000 clones, roughly 90% appearing once. Input material: peripheral blood. This chain links TRBV28 with TRBJ1-1; 9 bases match TRBD1. The TCR originated in a woman between 65 and 79 years old with acute or convalescent COVID-19. The CDR3 is CASSLDRGFTNTEAFF. In DNA, the CDR3 is TGTGCCAGCAGTTTAGACAGGGGGTTTACGAACACTGAAGCTTTCTTT. Using reference TRBV28 and TRBJ1-1 for the parts outside the CDR3, the full variable domain is DVKVTQSSRYLVKRTGEKVFLECVQDMDHENMFWYRQDPGLGLRLIYFSYDVKMKEKGDIPEGYSVSREKKERFSLILESASTNQTSMYLCASSLDRGFTNTEAFFGQGTRLTVV.